This T cell receptor (beta chain) was obtained from a study of cytomegalovirus exposure and HLA in healthy donors. This clone came up many times. Its antigen is not known. Study findings and constraints: The investigators catalogued 150 or so TCR beta chains as cytomegalovirus-associated. In presence/absence analyses, roughly uniform sequencing depth across donors was assumed.

It was healthy bone marrow donors who served as donors. The CDR3 contains 13 residues. The V and J ends lost 5 bases and 3 bases respectively, with 11 bases between them. CDR1 and CDR2 from the germline V gene are SGHRS and YFSETQ. The study ran its PCR with 60 Vbeta and 13 Jbeta primers. The method was immunoSEQ multiplex PCR; TCRdb's version includes in-frame clones alone and lacks a portion of them. The table shows under 150,000 clones, with approximately 80% occurring only once. The V gene is TRBV5-1, the J gene TRBJ1-1, with a possible D match to TRBD1 (6 bases). This clonotype was obtained from a woman in her thirties or forties in good health and CMV-seropositive. Sequences were obtained from PBMCs. The CDR3 region is CASSQGGDTEAFF. Written as DNA, the CDR3 is TGCGCCAGCAGTCAAGGGGGGGACACTGAAGCTTTCTTT. Full variable domain (remainder filled in from reference TRBV5-1 and TRBJ1-1): KAGVTQTPRYLIKTRGQQVTLSCSPISGHRSVSWYQQTPGQGLQFLFEYFSETQRNKGNFPGRFSGRQFSNSRSEMNVSTLELGDSALYLCASSQGGDTEAFFGQGTRLTVV.